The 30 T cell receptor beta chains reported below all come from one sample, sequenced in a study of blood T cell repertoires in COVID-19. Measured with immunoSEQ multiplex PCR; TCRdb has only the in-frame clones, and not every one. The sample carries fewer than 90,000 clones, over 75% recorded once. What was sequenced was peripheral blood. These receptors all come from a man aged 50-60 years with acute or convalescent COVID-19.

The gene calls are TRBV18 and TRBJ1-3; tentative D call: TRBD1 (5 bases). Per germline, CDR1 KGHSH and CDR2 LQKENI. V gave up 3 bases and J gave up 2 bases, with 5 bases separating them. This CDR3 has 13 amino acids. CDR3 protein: CASSPTAGNTIYF. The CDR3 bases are TGTGCCAGCTCACCGACAGCTGGAAACACCATATATTTT.

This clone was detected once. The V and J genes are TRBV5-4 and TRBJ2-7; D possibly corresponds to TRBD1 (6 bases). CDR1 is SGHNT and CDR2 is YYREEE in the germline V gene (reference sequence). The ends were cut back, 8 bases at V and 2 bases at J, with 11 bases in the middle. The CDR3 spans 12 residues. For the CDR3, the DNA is TGTGCCAGTTCGACAGGTCCCTACGAGCAGTACTTC. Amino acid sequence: CASSTGPYEQYF.

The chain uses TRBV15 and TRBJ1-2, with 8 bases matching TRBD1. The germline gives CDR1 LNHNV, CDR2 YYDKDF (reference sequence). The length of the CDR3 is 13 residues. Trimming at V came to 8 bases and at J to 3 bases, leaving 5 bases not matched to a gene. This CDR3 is CATSKGQDYGYTF. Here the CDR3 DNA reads TGTGCCACCTCAAAGGGACAGGACTATGGCTACACCTTC.

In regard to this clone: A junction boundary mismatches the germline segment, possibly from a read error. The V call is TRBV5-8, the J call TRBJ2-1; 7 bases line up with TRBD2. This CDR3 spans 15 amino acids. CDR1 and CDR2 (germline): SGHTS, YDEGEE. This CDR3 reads CASRLGGGSYNEQFF. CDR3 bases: TGTGCCAGCAGGTTGGGCGGGGGCTCCTACAATGAGCAGTTCTTC.

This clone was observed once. CDR3: CASRLHREGEKLFF. The CDR3 nucleotides are TGTGCAAGTCGCTTACACAGGGAGGGTGAAAAACTGTTTTTT. The gene calls are TRBV12-2 and TRBJ1-4. TRBV12-2 constitutes a pseudogene. The CDR3 runs 14 residues.

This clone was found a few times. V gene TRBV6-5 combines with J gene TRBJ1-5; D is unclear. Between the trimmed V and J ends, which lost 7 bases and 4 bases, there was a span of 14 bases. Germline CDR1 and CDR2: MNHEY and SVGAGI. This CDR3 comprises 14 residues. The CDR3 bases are TGTGCCAGCAATAACCGTGGCGGGAATCAGCCCCAGCATTTT. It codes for CASNNRGGNQPQHF.

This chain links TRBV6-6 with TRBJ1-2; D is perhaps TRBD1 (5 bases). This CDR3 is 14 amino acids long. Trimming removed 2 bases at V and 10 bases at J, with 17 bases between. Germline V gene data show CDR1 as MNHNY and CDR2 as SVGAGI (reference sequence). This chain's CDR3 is CASSYLHYGGDYTF. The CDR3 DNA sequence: TGTGCCAGCAGTTACCTGCACTATGGGGGGGACTACACCTTC.

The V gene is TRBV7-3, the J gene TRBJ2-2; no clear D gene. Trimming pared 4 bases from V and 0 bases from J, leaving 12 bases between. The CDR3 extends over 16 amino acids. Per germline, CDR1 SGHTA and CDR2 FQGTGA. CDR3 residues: CASSSRLTPNTGELFF. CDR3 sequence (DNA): TGTGCCAGCAGCTCACGACTTACCCCGAACACCGGGGAGCTGTTTTTT.

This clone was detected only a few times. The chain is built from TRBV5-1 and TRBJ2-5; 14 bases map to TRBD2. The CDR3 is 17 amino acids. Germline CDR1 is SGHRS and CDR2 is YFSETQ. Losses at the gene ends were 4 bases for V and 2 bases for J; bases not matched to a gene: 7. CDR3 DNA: TGCGCCAGCAGCCTTAGCGGGACTAGCGGGGGTCAAGAGACCCAGTACTTC. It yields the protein CASSLSGTSGGQETQYF.

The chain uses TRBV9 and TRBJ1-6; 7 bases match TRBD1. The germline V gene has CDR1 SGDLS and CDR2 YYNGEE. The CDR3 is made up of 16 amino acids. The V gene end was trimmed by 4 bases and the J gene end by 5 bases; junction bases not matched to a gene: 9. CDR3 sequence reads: CASSYGPGGDNSPLHF. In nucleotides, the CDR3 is TGTGCCAGCAGCTACGGACCAGGGGGAGATAATTCACCCCTCCACTTT.

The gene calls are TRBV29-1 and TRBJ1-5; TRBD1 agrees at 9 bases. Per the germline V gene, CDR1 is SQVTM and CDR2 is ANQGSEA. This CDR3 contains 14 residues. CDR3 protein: CSTGGPMSNQPQHF. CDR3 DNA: TGCAGTACAGGGGGCCCTATGAGCAATCAGCCCCAGCATTTT. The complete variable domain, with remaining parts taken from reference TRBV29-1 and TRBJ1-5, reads SAVISQKPSRDICQRGTSLTIQCQVDSQVTMMFWYRQQPGQSLTLIATANQGSEATYESGFVIDKFPISRPNLTFSTLTVSNMSPEDSSIYLCSTGGPMSNQPQHFGDGTRLSIL.

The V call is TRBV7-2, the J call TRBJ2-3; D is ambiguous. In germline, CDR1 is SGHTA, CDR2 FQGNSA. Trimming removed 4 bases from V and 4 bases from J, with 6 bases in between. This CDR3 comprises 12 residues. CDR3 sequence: CASSSVPDTQYF. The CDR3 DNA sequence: TGTGCCAGCAGCTCGGTTCCAGATACGCAGTATTTT.

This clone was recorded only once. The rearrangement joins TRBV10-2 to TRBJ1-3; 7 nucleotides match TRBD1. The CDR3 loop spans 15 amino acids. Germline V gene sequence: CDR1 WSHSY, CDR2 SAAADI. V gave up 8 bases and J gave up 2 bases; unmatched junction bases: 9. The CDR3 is CASDTGDSPGNTIYF. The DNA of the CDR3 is TGCGCCAGCGATACAGGGGATAGCCCTGGAAACACCATATATTTT.

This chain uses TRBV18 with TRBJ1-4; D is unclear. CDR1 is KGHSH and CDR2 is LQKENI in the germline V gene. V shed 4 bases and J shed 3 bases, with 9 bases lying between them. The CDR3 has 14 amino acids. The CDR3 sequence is CASSQGRANEKLFF. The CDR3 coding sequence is TGTGCCAGCTCACAAGGGAGGGCTAATGAAAAACTGTTTTTT.

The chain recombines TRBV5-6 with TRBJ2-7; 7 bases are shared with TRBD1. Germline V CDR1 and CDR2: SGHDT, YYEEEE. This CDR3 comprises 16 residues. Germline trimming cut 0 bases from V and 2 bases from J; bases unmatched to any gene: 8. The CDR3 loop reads CASSLAGQGDAYEQYF. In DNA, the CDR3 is TGTGCCAGCAGCTTGGCTGGGCAGGGGGACGCCTACGAGCAGTACTTC. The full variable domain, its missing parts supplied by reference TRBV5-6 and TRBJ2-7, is DAGVTQSPTHLIKTRGQQVTLRCSPKSGHDTVSWYQQALGQGPQFIFQYYEEEERQRGNFPDRFSGHQFPNYSSELNVNALLLGDSALYLCASSLAGQGDAYEQYFGPGTRLTVT.

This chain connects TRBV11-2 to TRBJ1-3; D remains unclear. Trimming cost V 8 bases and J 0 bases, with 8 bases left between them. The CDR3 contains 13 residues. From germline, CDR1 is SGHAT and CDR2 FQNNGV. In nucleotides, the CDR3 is TGTGCCAGCGAAAGAGGCTCTGGAAACACCATATATTTT. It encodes CASERGSGNTIYF.

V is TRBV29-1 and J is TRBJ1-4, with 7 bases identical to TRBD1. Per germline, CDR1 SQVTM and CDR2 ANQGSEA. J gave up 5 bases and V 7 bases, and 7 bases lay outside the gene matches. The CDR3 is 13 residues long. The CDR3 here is CSGRTGPNEKLFF. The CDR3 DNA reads TGCAGCGGACGGACAGGACCAAATGAAAAACTGTTTTTT.

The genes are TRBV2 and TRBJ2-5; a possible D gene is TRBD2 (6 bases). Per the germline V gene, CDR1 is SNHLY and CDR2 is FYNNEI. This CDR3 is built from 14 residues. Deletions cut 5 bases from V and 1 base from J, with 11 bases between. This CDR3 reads CASSLGTAQETQYF. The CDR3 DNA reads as TGTGCCAGCAGTTTAGGGACTGCCCAAGAGACCCAGTACTTC.

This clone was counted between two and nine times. CDR3 region: CASSLVSGETGDTQYF. The CDR3 DNA is TGTGCCAGCAGCTTAGTTTCAGGGGAGACAGGGGATACGCAGTATTTT. The rearrangement uses TRBV7-9 and TRBJ2-3; TRBD1 aligns across 7 bases. This CDR3 has 16 amino acids. Trimming cost V 1 base and J 6 bases; bases outside gene matches: 10. In germline, CDR1 is SEHNR, CDR2 FQNEAQ (reference sequence).

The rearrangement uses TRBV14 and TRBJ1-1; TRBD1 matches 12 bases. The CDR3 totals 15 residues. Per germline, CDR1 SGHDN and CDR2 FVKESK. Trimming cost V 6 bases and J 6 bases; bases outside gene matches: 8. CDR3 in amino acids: CASSRDRGRTSEAFF. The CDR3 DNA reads TGTGCCAGCAGTCGGGACAGGGGGCGTACGTCTGAAGCTTTCTTT.

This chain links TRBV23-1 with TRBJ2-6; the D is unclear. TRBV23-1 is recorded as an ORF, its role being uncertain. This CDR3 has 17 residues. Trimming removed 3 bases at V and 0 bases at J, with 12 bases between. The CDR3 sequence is CASSQEPLCSGANVLTF. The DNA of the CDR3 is TGCGCCAGCAGTCAGGAGCCTCTCTGCTCTGGGGCCAACGTCCTGACTTTC.

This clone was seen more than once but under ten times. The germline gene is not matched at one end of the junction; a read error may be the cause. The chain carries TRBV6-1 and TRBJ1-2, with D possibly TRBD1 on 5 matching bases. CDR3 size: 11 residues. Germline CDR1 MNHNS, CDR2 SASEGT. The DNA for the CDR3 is TGTGCCAGCAGTGATAAGGTTAGGGGTTTCTTC. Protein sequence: CASSDKVRGFF.

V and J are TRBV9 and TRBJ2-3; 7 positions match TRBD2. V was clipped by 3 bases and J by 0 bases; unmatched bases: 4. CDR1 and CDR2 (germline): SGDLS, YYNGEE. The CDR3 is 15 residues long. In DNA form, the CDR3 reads TGTGCCAGCAGCGGTCGGGACTATAGCACAGATACGCAGTATTTT. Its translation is CASSGRDYSTDTQYF.

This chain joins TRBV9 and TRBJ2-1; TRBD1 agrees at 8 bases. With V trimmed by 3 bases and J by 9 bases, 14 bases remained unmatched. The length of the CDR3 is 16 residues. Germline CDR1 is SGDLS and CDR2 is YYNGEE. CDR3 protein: CASSGSGGGSGAEQFF. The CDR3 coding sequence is TGTGCCAGCAGCGGGTCAGGGGGCGGCTCGGGTGCTGAGCAGTTCTTC.

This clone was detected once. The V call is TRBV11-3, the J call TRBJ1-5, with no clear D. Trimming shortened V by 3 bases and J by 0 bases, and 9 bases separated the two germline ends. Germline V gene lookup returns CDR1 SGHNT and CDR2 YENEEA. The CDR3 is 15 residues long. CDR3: CASSFRHPSNQPQHF. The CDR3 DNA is TGTGCCAGCAGCTTTCGACACCCTAGCAATCAGCCCCAGCATTTT.

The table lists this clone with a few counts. The chain's CDR3 is CASSLDIGGSYGYTF. The CDR3 region has the DNA TGTGCCAGCAGCTTGGATATCGGGGGAAGCTATGGCTACACCTTC. The V and J genes are TRBV5-5 and TRBJ1-2; the D gene is possibly TRBD1 (5 bases). The germline gives CDR1 SGHKS, CDR2 YYEKEE (reference sequence). Trimming cost V 0 bases and J 4 bases, with 13 bases left between them. This CDR3 region has 15 residues.

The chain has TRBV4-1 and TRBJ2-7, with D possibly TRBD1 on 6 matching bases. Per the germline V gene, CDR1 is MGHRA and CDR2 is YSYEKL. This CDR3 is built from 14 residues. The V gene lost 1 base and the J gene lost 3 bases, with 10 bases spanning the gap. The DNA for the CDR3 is TGCGCCAGCAGCCAAGGAAGGGGGAACTACGAGCAGTACTTC. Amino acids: CASSQGRGNYEQYF.

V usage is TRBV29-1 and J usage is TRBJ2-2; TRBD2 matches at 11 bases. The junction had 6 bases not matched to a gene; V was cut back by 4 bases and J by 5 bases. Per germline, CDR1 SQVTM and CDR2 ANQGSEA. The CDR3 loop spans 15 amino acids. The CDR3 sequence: CSVVYTSGGTGELFF. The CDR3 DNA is TGCAGCGTTGTCTATACTAGCGGGGGTACCGGGGAGCTGTTTTTT.

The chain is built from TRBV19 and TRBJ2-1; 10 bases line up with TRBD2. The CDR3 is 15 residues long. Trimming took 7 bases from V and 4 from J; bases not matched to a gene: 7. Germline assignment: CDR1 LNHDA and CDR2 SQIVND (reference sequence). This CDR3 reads CASNSGTSAYNEQFF. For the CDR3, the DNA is TGTGCCAGTAACTCCGGGACTAGCGCTTACAATGAGCAGTTCTTC.

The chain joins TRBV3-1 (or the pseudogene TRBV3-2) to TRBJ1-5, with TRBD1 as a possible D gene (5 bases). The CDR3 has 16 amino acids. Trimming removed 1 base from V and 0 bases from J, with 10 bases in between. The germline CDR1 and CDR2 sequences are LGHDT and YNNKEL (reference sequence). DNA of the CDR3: TGTGCCAGCAGCCAAGCGGGGGGGGTTAGCAATCAGCCCCAGCATTTT. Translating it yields CASSQAGGVSNQPQHF.